The 15 T cell receptor beta chains below were found in one sample sequenced in a study of CD8+ T cells in alopecia areata. Treatment here: oral pan-JAK inhibitor, 5-10 mg twice daily. cDNA reverse transcribed from extracted RNA served as the sequencing template. Sequencing was performed with immunoSEQ multiplex PCR; in TCRdb, only in-frame clones are kept and a portion is missing. The data show around 190,000 clones, 64% seen once. The material sequenced was CD4+ T cells sorted from blood, taken at week 4, from a patient treated with tofacitinib. The source is a human donor with alopecia areata.

The gene calls are TRBV6-5 and TRBJ2-3; D remains ambiguous. From germline, CDR1 is MNHEY and CDR2 SVGAGI. The CDR3 is 15 residues long. V was pared by 0 bases and J by 0 bases, with 7 bases between. The CDR3 sequence is CASSYSYGSTDTQYF. The CDR3, as DNA: TGTGCCAGCAGTTACTCATACGGGAGCACAGATACGCAGTATTTT.

V and J are TRBV28 and TRBJ1-1; 7 nucleotides agree with TRBD1. The germline V gene encodes CDR1 MDHEN and CDR2 SYDVKM. V shed 6 bases and J 9 bases; nucleotides not matched to a gene: 4. The CDR3 contains 11 residues. The CDR3 loop reads CASSLTGKAFF. The CDR3 nucleotides are TGTGCCAGCAGCCTGACAGGGAAAGCTTTCTTT.

V is TRBV27 and J is TRBJ2-3; unclear D gene. With 11 bases removed from V and 2 bases from J, the gap between germline ends came to 8 bases. Germline V gene sequence: CDR1 MNHEY, CDR2 SMNVEV (reference sequence). This CDR3 contains 11 residues. In DNA form, the CDR3 reads TGTGCCGCGCCTATCACAGATACGCAGTATTTT. It is translated as CAAPITDTQYF.

This clone was found a few times. The rearrangement uses TRBV19 and TRBJ1-1; possibly TRBD1 for D (5 bases). Deletions cut 11 bases from V and 0 bases from J, with 16 bases between. The CDR3 has 14 residues. Germline V gene sequence: CDR1 LNHDA, CDR2 SQIVND (reference sequence). The CDR3 here is CACKTVGVNTEAFF. The CDR3 DNA reads as TGTGCCTGTAAGACGGTGGGGGTGAACACTGAAGCTTTCTTT.

The V call is TRBV30, the J call TRBJ1-4; D might be TRBD1 (6 bases). Germline loops: CDR1 GTSNPN, CDR2 SVGIG (reference sequence). CDR3 length: 16 residues. V lost 1 base and J lost 4, with 16 bases in between. The CDR3 loop is CAWSGARTEINEKLFF. The CDR3 DNA is TGTGCCTGGAGTGGGGCCCGGACAGAGATTAATGAAAAACTGTTTTTT.

The chain couples TRBV12-5 to TRBJ2-5; 9 bases match TRBD2. The germline gives CDR1 LGHNT, CDR2 FRNRAP. With V trimmed by 0 bases and J by 0 bases, 5 bases remained unmatched. The CDR3 has 17 amino acids. The CDR3 protein is CASGLVHLAGDQETQYF. In DNA form, the CDR3 reads TGTGCTAGTGGTTTGGTACACTTAGCGGGGGACCAAGAGACCCAGTACTTC.

There are a few counts of this clone. The CDR3 bases are TGTGCCAGCAGGAGCGGACCTACGTACGAGCAGTACTTC. Protein product: CASRSGPTYEQYF. The chain uses TRBV6-5 and TRBJ2-7, with a possible D match to TRBD2 (5 bases). CDR1 is MNHEY and CDR2 is SVGAGI in the germline V gene. The CDR3 consists of 13 residues. The ends were cut back, 6 bases at V and 4 bases at J, with 13 bases in the middle.

This chain connects TRBV30 to TRBJ2-7; 8 nucleotides agree with TRBD1. Germline values: CDR1 GTSNPN, CDR2 SVGIG (reference sequence). V lost 0 bases, J lost 3 bases, and 4 bases stayed unmatched. The CDR3 is 14 residues long. The CDR3 DNA follows: TGTGCCTGGAGTGTAGGACAGGGTATCTACGAGCAGTACTTC. Residues: CAWSVGQGIYEQYF.

The rearrangement joins TRBV18 to TRBJ2-1, with D tentatively TRBD1 (6 bases). V was shortened by 0 bases and J by 5 bases, with 17 bases between the two germline ends. This CDR3 has 17 residues. Germline CDR1 KGHSH, CDR2 LQKENI. The CDR3: CASSPPGQSWLDNEQFF. As DNA, the CDR3 is TGTGCCAGCTCACCACCGGGACAAAGTTGGTTGGACAATGAGCAGTTCTTC.

This clone was observed a few times. The chain joins TRBV28 to TRBJ1-6; tentatively, D is TRBD1 (5 bases). This CDR3 comprises 15 residues. Trimming stripped 2 bases from V and 2 bases from J, with 7 bases between. Germline CDR1 MDHEN, CDR2 SYDVKM. CDR3 nucleotide sequence: TGTGCCAGCAGTTTAAGGGGTACCTATAATTCACCCCTCCACTTT. It is translated as CASSLRGTYNSPLHF.

The rearrangement uses TRBV30 and TRBJ1-4, with D tentatively TRBD1 (5 bases). The V end lost 5 bases, the J end lost 5 bases, and 12 bases lay between the germline ends. Germline V gives CDR1 GTSNPN, CDR2 SVGIG (reference sequence). CDR3 length: 13 residues. The CDR3 nucleotides are TGTGCCTGGGCACCGGGGCCAAATGAAAAACTGTTTTTT. Amino acids: CAWAPGPNEKLFF.

With respect to this clone: A read error likely explains this, since a far larger clone differs by one base. The chain couples TRBV7-2 to TRBJ2-5; D possibly matches TRBD1 or TRBD2 (5 bases each). Per germline, CDR1 SGHTA and CDR2 FQGNSA. This CDR3 spans 13 amino acids. CDR3 nucleotide sequence: TGTGCCAGCAGCTCTCAGGGCTGGGAGATCCAGTACTTC. This encodes CASSSQGWEIQYF.

The chain combines TRBV30 with TRBJ2-3; D is perhaps TRBD1 or TRBD2 (5 bases each). Trimming removed 3 bases from V and 0 bases from J, with 16 bases in between. Germline V lookup: CDR1 GTSNPN, CDR2 SVGIG (reference sequence). This CDR3 region has 16 residues. The CDR3 DNA reads as TGTGCCTGGAGCCTCGGGGCTAGCCTAAGCACAGATACGCAGTATTTT. Protein product: CAWSLGASLSTDTQYF.

The J gene is TRBJ2-5, the V gene TRBV27, with D possibly being TRBD1 or TRBD2 (5 bases each). CDR3 length equals 13 residues. V lost 8 bases to trimming and J lost 0 bases, with 10 bases between them. Germline lookup yields CDR1 MNHEY and CDR2 SMNVEV (reference sequence). The CDR3 region is CASWGLHQETQYF. Here the CDR3 DNA reads TGTGCCAGCTGGGGGTTACACCAAGAGACCCAGTACTTC.

The chain has TRBV15 and TRBJ1-6; perhaps TRBD1 as D (6 bases). V was pared by 7 bases and J by 10 bases, with 20 bases between. The CDR3 has 15 amino acids. CDR1 and CDR2 (germline): LNHNV, YYDKDF (reference sequence). The CDR3 DNA reads TGTGCCACCAAGGTCTATCGCAGGGGAGACTCACCCCTCCACTTT. Amino acids: CATKVYRRGDSPLHF.